Listed below are T cell receptor beta chains from one sample, sequenced in a study of tumor-infiltrating lymphocytes in oesophageal squamous cell carcinoma. MiXCR was run by TCRdb on the PCR reads, yielding one entry per CDR3 protein. The data show approximately 11,000 distinct CDR3 sequences, with around three fifths seen just once and approximately 24% held by the top ten. The sample taken for sequencing was esophageal tumor tissue. These receptors were taken from a male donor with esophageal squamous cell carcinoma. The CDR3 runs from the conserved cysteine through the conserved F or W. Expanded clones get a size class; other rows say once, few or many, or leave the size out.

J gene: -; CDR3 length: 16; clone size: -; V gene: TRBV6-1; CDR3 protein: CASRSFPLAVGTEAFF
J gene: TRBJ2-7; CDR3 length: 14; clone size: -; V gene: TRBV7-8; CDR3 protein: CASSLAGRDSEQYF
J gene: TRBJ2-7; CDR3 length: 15; clone size: -; V gene: TRBV7-9; CDR3 protein: CASKDTREEGYEQYF
J gene: -; CDR3 length: 15; clone size: -; V gene: TRBV7-8; CDR3 protein: CASSTQTITYNEQFF
J gene: TRBJ1-2; CDR3 length: 12; clone size: -; V gene: TRBV30; CDR3 protein: CAWRGQNYGYTF
J gene: TRBJ2-5; CDR3 length: 15; clone size: -; V gene: TRBV3-1; CDR3 protein: CASSQGLAQHETQYF
J gene: TRBJ2-5; CDR3 length: 14; clone size: -; V gene: TRBV28; CDR3 protein: CASSKLGQQETQYF
J gene: TRBJ2-5; CDR3 length: 15; clone size: -; V gene: TRBV7-3; CDR3 protein: CASSPWTGGLETQYF
J gene: TRBJ2-1; CDR3 length: 13; clone size: -; V gene: TRBV7-8; CDR3 protein: CASSLWGGGGQFF
J gene: TRBJ2-5; CDR3 length: 14; clone size: -; V gene: TRBV7-8; CDR3 protein: CASSLGWVRETQYF
J gene: TRBJ2-5; CDR3 length: 14; clone size: many; V gene: TRBV5-6; CDR3 protein: CASSGDRGLETQYF
J gene: TRBJ2-1; CDR3 length: 12; clone size: medium-sized; V gene: TRBV12-3/TRBV12-4; CDR3 protein: CASSLKRERQFF
J gene: TRBJ2-1; CDR3 length: 15; clone size: large; V gene: TRBV11-2; CDR3 protein: CASSPTSGRGNEQFF
J gene: -; CDR3 length: 15; clone size: many; V gene: TRBV11-1; CDR3 protein: CASSLDLANLYEQYF
J gene: TRBJ2-3; CDR3 length: 13; clone size: -; V gene: TRBV7-6; CDR3 protein: CASTLGGSDTQYF
J gene: -; CDR3 length: 18; clone size: once; V gene: TRBV20-1; CDR3 protein: CSARFWTDRANLIETQYF
J gene: TRBJ2-2; CDR3 length: 14; clone size: -; V gene: TRBV11-2; CDR3 protein: CASSLEINTGELFF
J gene: TRBJ2-4; CDR3 length: 13; clone size: -; V gene: TRBV6-6; CDR3 protein: CASSPTGSPNQYF
J gene: -; CDR3 length: 14; clone size: -; V gene: TRBV28; CDR3 protein: CASSSLGGGYEQYF
J gene: TRBJ2-7; CDR3 length: 16; clone size: -; V gene: TRBV7-2; CDR3 protein: CASSLGGLAGTYEQYF
J gene: TRBJ2-4; CDR3 length: 12; clone size: -; V gene: TRBV7-6; CDR3 protein: CASSFGTGEQYF
J gene: -; CDR3 length: 15; clone size: -; V gene: TRBV12-3/TRBV12-4; CDR3 protein: CASSFGRGLSYEQYF
J gene: TRBJ2-5; CDR3 length: 12; clone size: -; V gene: TRBV2; CDR3 protein: CAISALGETQYF
J gene: -; CDR3 length: 15; clone size: -; V gene: TRBV11-3; CDR3 protein: CASSLVKRCQETQYF
J gene: TRBJ2-3; CDR3 length: 14; clone size: -; V gene: TRBV28; CDR3 protein: CASSLQRYTDTQYF
J gene: -; CDR3 length: 13; clone size: -; V gene: TRBV27; CDR3 protein: CASSWRMAETQYF
J gene: TRBJ1-2; CDR3 length: 16; clone size: few; V gene: TRBV7-2; CDR3 protein: CASSRTGSNYNYGYTF
J gene: TRBJ2-7; CDR3 length: 13; clone size: once; V gene: TRBV7-2; CDR3 protein: CASSLERKVEQYF
J gene: -; CDR3 length: 13; clone size: -; V gene: TRBV7-9; CDR3 protein: CASSVGLVNEQFF
J gene: TRBJ1-1; CDR3 length: 14; clone size: -; V gene: TRBV11-1; CDR3 protein: CASSRQGGRTEAFF
J gene: TRBJ2-2; CDR3 length: 13; clone size: many; V gene: TRBV14; CDR3 protein: CASSLRYTGELFF
J gene: TRBJ2-1; CDR3 length: 15; clone size: medium-sized; V gene: TRBV5-1; CDR3 protein: CASSLDASGSDEQFF
J gene: TRBJ2-6; CDR3 length: 16; clone size: -; V gene: TRBV6-1; CDR3 protein: CASSEMRGHGSSPLHF
J gene: TRBJ2-1; CDR3 length: 16; clone size: -; V gene: TRBV7-2; CDR3 protein: CASSRDRGAYNSPLHF
J gene: -; CDR3 length: 13; clone size: -; V gene: TRBV7-4; CDR3 protein: CASSRGISNEQFF
J gene: TRBJ2-1; CDR3 length: 12; clone size: -; V gene: TRBV10-2; CDR3 protein: CASSMQGGEQFF
J gene: TRBJ2-3; CDR3 length: 14; clone size: few; V gene: TRBV7-9; CDR3 protein: CASSLGLAGDTQYF
J gene: TRBJ2-1; CDR3 length: 15; clone size: few; V gene: TRBV7-6; CDR3 protein: CASSLGKTVYNEQFF
J gene: -; CDR3 length: 16; clone size: -; V gene: TRBV7-3; CDR3 protein: CASSLGGGLSSYEQYF
J gene: TRBJ2-1; CDR3 length: 16; clone size: -; V gene: TRBV6-1; CDR3 protein: CASSEEVVSSYNEQFF
J gene: TRBJ2-5; CDR3 length: 16; clone size: many; V gene: TRBV4-2; CDR3 protein: CASSQGAGGEKETQYF
J gene: -; CDR3 length: 15; clone size: -; V gene: TRBV18; CDR3 protein: CASSPPGTGEDEQFF
J gene: -; CDR3 length: 11; clone size: -; V gene: TRBV25-1; CDR3 protein: CASTGGDEQYF
J gene: TRBJ1-1; CDR3 length: 13; clone size: few; V gene: TRBV6-1; CDR3 protein: CASSEAGRTEAFF
J gene: -; CDR3 length: 16; clone size: once; V gene: TRBV11-2; CDR3 protein: CASSLDPQDGAYEQFF
J gene: TRBJ2-1; CDR3 length: 14; clone size: -; V gene: TRBV11-2; CDR3 protein: CASSFWGGRDEQFF
J gene: TRBJ2-3; CDR3 length: 18; clone size: -; V gene: TRBV7-3; CDR3 protein: CASSSPGALAGGADTQYF
J gene: -; CDR3 length: 13; clone size: once; V gene: TRBV7-2; CDR3 protein: CASSKQAQETQYF
J gene: TRBJ2-1; CDR3 length: 13; clone size: many; V gene: TRBV20-1; CDR3 protein: CSAPGTGDNEQFF
J gene: -; CDR3 length: 16; clone size: -; V gene: TRBV7-6; CDR3 protein: CASSLDQGANTGELFF
J gene: TRBJ2-1; CDR3 length: 18; clone size: once; V gene: TRBV12-5; CDR3 protein: CASGLVSILAGFHNEQFF
J gene: TRBJ1-4; CDR3 length: 15; clone size: medium-sized; V gene: TRBV6-1; CDR3 protein: CASSATGAPNEKLFF
J gene: TRBJ1-2; CDR3 length: 15; clone size: many; V gene: TRBV7-8; CDR3 protein: CASSLDGQGAGGYTF
J gene: TRBJ2-3; CDR3 length: 14; clone size: large; V gene: TRBV11-3; CDR3 protein: CASSLGTGPDTQYF
J gene: TRBJ2-1; CDR3 length: 14; clone size: few; V gene: TRBV7-2; CDR3 protein: CASSLAGTLNEQFF
J gene: TRBJ2-5; CDR3 length: 13; clone size: -; V gene: TRBV28; CDR3 protein: CASIGGGQETQYF
J gene: TRBJ1-2; CDR3 length: 16; clone size: -; V gene: TRBV2; CDR3 protein: CASRKDRGALRNGYTF
J gene: TRBJ2-3; CDR3 length: 14; clone size: large; V gene: TRBV6-1; CDR3 protein: CATKFGGPTDTQYF
J gene: TRBJ2-1; CDR3 length: 13; clone size: -; V gene: TRBV7-2; CDR3 protein: CASSSKGGHEQFF